A single sample gave rise to the 7 T cell receptor beta chains below, sequenced in a study of blood T cell repertoires in COVID-19. Sequencing used immunoSEQ multiplex PCR; TCRdb keeps in-frame clones, though not all of them. Found here are about 81,000 clones, around 80% of them singletons; the top ten hold about an eighth. Sequencing used peripheral blood. The receptors were sampled from a human donor in a cohort sampled during active COVID-19.

The chain combines TRBV6-5 with TRBJ1-4, with D perhaps TRBD1 (5 bases). Trimming left V 6 bases short and J 7 bases short, with 18 bases between. The CDR3 consists of 15 residues. Germline values: CDR1 MNHEY, CDR2 SVGAGI. CDR3 residues: CASSQNRGGSEKLFF. CDR3 sequence (DNA): TGTGCCAGCAGCCAAAATCGGGGGGGGAGTGAAAAACTGTTTTTT.

The V gene is TRBV25-1, the J gene TRBJ1-2; the D gene is possibly TRBD1 (6 bases). This CDR3 comprises 14 residues. V was pared by 5 bases and J by 2 bases, with 12 bases between. In germline, CDR1 is MGHDK, CDR2 SYGVNS. As DNA, the CDR3 is TGTGCCAGCAGTTGGGGGCAGATAAACTATGGCTACACCTTC. This codes for CASSWGQINYGYTF.

This rearrangement joins TRBV6-1 to TRBJ1-5, with D perhaps TRBD1 (5 bases). CDR1 and CDR2 (germline): MNHNS, SASEGT. V was shortened by 2 bases and J by 2 bases, with 16 bases between the two germline ends. The length of the CDR3 is 17 residues. The CDR3 bases are TGTGCCAGCAGTGAATTTGGGGGGGGATATGGCAATCAGCCCCAGCATTTT. As protein: CASSEFGGGYGNQPQHF.

This chain links TRBV5-1 with TRBJ2-3; D gene uncertain. The V gene's germline CDR1 is SGHRS and CDR2 YFSETQ. The CDR3 loop spans 13 amino acids. The V end was cut by 6 bases, the J end by 2 bases, with 10 bases between. The CDR3 protein is CASIEDNTDTQYF. DNA of the CDR3: TGCGCCAGCATAGAGGATAACACAGATACGCAGTATTTT.

The chain has TRBV3-1 (or the pseudogene TRBV3-2) and TRBJ1-2, with D uncertain. From germline, CDR1 is LGHDT and CDR2 YNNKEL (reference sequence). The CDR3 spans 14 residues. V was cut by 1 base and J by 4 bases, with 10 bases left in between. The CDR3 region is CASSQGLLGYGYTF. The CDR3 DNA sequence: TGTGCCAGCAGCCAAGGACTCCTTGGCTATGGCTACACCTTC.

This chain connects TRBV4-2 to TRBJ2-3; TRBD2 matches 8 bases. Germline trimming cut 0 bases from V and 0 bases from J; bases unmatched to any gene: 8. The CDR3 extends over 18 amino acids. Germline lookup yields CDR1 LGHNA and CDR2 YNFKEQ. CDR3 nucleotides: TGTGCCAGCAGCCAAGATCTACCAGCGGGGGCTAGCACAGATACGCAGTATTTT. Protein sequence: CASSQDLPAGASTDTQYF.

This rearrangement joins TRBV6-1 to TRBJ2-7; D is undetermined. In germline, CDR1 is MNHNS, CDR2 SASEGT. This CDR3 contains 12 residues. V lost 2 bases to trimming and J lost 6 bases, with 8 bases between them. This CDR3 is CASSESGFEQYF. The CDR3 coding sequence is TGTGCCAGCAGTGAATCCGGGTTCGAGCAGTACTTC.